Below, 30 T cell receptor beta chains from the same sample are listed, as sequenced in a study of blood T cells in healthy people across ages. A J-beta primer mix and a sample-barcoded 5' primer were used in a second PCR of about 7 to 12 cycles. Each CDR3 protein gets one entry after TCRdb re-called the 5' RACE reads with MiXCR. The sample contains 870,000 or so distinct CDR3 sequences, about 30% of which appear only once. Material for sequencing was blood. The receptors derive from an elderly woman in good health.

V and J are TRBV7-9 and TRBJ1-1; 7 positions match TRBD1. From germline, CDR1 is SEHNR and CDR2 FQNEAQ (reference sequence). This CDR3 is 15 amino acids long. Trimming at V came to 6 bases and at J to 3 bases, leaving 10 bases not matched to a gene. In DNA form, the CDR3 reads TGTGCCAGCAGGACTGGGAAGGACAGGCACACTGAAGCTTTCTTT. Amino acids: CASRTGKDRHTEAFF.

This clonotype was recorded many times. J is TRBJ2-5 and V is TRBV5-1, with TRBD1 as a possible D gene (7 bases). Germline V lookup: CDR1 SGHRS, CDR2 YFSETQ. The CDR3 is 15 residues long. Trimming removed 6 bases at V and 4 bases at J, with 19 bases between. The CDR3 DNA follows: TGCGCCAGCACAACAGGGGTTAGGCGGGGAGAGACCCAGTACTTC. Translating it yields CASTTGVRRGETQYF. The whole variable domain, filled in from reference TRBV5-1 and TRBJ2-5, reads KAGVTQTPRYLIKTRGQQVTLSCSPISGHRSVSWYQQTPGQGLQFLFEYFSETQRNKGNFPGRFSGRQFSNSRSEMNVSTLELGDSALYLCASTTGVRRGETQYFGPGTRLLVL.

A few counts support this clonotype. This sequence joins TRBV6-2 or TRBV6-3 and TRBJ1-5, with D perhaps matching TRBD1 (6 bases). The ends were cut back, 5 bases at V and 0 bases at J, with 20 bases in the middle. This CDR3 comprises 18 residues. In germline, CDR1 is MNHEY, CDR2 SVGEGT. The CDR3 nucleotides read TGTGCCAGCAGTACCTCCATAAACAGGGCCCATAGCAATCAGCCCCAGCATTTT. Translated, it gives CASSTSINRAHSNQPQHF.

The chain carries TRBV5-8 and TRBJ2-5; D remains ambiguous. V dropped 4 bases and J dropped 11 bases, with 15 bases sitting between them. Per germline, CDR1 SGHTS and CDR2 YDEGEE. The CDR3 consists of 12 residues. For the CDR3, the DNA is TGTGCCAGCAGCAACGAAGGGTTTGAGCAGTACTTC. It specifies CASSNEGFEQYF.

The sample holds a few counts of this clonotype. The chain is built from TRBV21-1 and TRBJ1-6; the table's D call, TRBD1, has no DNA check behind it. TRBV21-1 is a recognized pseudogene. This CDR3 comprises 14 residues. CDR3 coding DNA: TGTGCCAGCAGCACACAGGGGGGATGTGCACCCCTCCACTTT. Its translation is CASSTQGGCAPLHF.

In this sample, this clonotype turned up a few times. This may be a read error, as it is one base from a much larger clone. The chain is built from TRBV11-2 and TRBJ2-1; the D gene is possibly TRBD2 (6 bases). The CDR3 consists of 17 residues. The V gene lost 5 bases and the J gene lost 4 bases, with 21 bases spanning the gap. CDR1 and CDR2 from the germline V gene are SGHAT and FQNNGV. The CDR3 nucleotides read TGTGCCAGCAGCGACCAGACTACGGGACTCCCTTACAATGAGCAGTTCTTC. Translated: CASSDQTTGLPYNEQFF.

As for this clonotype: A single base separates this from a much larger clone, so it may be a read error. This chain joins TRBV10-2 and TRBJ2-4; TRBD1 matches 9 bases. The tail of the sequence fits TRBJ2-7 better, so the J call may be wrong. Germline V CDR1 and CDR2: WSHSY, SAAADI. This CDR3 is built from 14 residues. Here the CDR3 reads CASRDTGGRYEQYF. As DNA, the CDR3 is TGCGCCAGCAGGGATACAGGGGGCAGGTACGAGCAGTACTTC.

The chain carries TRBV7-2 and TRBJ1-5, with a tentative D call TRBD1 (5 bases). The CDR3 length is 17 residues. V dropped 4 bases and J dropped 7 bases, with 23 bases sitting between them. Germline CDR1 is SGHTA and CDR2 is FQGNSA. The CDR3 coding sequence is TGTGCCAGCAGCTCGGGGACCGACAGAGCGGGTATCCAGCCCCAGCATTTT. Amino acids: CASSSGTDRAGIQPQHF.

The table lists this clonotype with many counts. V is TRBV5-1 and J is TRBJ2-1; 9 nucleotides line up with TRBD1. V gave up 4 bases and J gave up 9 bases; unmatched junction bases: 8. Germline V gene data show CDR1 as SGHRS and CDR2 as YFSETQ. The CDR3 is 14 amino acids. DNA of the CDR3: TGCGCCAGCAGCCCAACTGGGACAGGGCTTGAGCAGTTCTTC. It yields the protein CASSPTGTGLEQFF.

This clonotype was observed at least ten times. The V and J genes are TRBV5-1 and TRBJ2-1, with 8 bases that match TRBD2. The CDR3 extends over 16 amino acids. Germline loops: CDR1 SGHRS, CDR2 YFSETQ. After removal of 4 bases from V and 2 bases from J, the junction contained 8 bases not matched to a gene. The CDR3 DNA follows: TGCGCCAGCAGCCCCTTCGACGGGGGGGCCTACAATGAGCAGTTCTTC. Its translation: CASSPFDGGAYNEQFF.

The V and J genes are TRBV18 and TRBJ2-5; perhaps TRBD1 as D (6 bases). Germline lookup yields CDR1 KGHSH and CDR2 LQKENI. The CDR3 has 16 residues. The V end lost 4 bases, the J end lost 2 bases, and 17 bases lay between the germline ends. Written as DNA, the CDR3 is TGTGCCAGCTCACTAACTGGACAGTCAGGACAAGAGACCCAGTACTTC. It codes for CASSLTGQSGQETQYF.

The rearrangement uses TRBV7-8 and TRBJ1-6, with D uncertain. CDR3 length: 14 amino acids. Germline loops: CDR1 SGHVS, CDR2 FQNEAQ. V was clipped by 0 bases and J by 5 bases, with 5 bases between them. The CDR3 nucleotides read TGTGCCAGCAGCTTAGCACGGCATAATTCACCCCTCCACTTT. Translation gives CASSLARHNSPLHF.

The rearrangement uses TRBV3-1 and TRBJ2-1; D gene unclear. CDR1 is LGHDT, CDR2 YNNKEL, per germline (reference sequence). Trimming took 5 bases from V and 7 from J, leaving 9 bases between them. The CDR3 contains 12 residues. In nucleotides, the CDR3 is TGTGCCAGCAGCACCACTAAGAATGAGCAGTTCTTC. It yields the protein CASSTTKNEQFF.

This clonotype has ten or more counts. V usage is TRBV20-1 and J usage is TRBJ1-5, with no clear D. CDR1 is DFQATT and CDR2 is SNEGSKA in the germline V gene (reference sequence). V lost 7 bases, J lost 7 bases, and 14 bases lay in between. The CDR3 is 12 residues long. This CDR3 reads CSVPGAVQPQHF. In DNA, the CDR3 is TGCAGTGTCCCTGGCGCGGTGCAGCCCCAGCATTTT.

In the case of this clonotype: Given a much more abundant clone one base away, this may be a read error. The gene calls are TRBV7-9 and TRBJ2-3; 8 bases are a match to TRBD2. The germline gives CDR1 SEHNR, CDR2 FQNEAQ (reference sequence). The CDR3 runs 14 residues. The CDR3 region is CASSGAGVTDTRYF. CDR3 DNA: TGTGCCAGCAGCGGAGCGGGGGTCACAGATACGCGGTATTTT.

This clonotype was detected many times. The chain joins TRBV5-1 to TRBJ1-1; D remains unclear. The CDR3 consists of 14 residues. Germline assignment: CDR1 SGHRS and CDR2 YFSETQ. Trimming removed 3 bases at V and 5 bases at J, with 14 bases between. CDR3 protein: CASSSMDPSTEAFF. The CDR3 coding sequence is TGCGCCAGCAGCTCGATGGACCCCTCTACTGAAGCTTTCTTT.

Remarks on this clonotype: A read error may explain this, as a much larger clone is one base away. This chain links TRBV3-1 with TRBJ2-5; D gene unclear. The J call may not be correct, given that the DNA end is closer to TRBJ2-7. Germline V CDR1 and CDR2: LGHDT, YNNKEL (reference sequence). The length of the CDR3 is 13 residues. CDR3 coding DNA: TGTGTCAGCAGCACGGGCCTCCCATACGAGCAGTACTTC. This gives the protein CVSSTGLPYEQYF.

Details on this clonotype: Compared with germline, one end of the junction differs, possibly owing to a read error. The CDR3 nucleotides are TGTGCCAACAGTTACACAGGGAACCATGGCTACACCTTC. This translates into CANSYTGNHGYTF. The chain carries TRBV6-6 and TRBJ1-2, with D possibly TRBD1 on 6 matching bases. This CDR3 spans 13 amino acids. Germline V gene sequence: CDR1 MNHNY, CDR2 SVGAGI (reference sequence).

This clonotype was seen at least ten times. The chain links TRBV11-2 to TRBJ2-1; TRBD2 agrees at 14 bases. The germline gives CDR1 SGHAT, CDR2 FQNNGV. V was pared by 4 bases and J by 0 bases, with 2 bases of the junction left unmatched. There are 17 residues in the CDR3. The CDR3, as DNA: TGTGCCAGCAGCTGGACTAGCGGGGGGAACTCCTACAATGAGCAGTTCTTC. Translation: CASSWTSGGNSYNEQFF.

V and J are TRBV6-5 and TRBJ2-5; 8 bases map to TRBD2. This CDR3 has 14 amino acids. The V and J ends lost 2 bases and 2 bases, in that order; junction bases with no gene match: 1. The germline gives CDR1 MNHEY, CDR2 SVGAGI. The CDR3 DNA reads TGTGCCAGCAGTTACAAGCGGGAGCAAGAGACCCAGTACTTC. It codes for CASSYKREQETQYF.

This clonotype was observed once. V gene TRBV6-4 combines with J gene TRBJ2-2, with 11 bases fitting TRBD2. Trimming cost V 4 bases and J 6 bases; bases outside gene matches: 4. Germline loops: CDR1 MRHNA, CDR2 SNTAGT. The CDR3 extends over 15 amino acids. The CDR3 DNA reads TGTGCCAGCAGTGGACTAGCGGGGTCCTCCGGGGAGCTGTTTTTT. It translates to CASSGLAGSSGELFF.

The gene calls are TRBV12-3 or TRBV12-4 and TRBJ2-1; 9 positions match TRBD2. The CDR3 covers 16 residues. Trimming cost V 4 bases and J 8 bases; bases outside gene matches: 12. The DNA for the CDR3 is TGTGCCAGCAGTTCCCAGCCAGGCGGGGGGGCCCATGAGCAGTTCTTC. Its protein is CASSSQPGGGAHEQFF.

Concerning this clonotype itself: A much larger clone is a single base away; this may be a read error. This CDR3 reads CSVAGQAAHDYTF. In DNA form, the CDR3 reads TGCAGCGTGGCGGGGCAGGCGGCTCACGACTACACCTTC. The chain couples TRBV29-1 to TRBJ1-2; D is possibly TRBD1 (5 bases). The CDR3 is 13 amino acids. Trimming pared 6 bases from V and 10 bases from J, leaving 21 bases between. CDR1 and CDR2 (germline): SQVTM, ANQGSEA.

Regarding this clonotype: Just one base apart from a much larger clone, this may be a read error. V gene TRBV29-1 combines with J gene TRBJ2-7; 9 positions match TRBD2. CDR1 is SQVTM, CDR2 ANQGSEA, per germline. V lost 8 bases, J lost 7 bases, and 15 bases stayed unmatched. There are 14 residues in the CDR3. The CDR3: CSLTTGTSLNEQYF. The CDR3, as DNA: TGCAGCTTAACCACCGGGACTAGCCTCAATGAGCAGTACTTC.

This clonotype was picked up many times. The CDR3 region is CAIKASGGAGPETQYF. For the CDR3, the DNA is TGTGCCATCAAAGCTAGCGGGGGAGCCGGTCCAGAGACCCAGTACTTC. The chain is built from TRBV10-3 and TRBJ2-5, with 10 bases matching TRBD2. V was clipped by 7 bases and J by 4 bases; unmatched bases: 12. CDR3 length: 16 residues. Germline-derived CDR1 and CDR2 are ENHRY and SYGVKD.

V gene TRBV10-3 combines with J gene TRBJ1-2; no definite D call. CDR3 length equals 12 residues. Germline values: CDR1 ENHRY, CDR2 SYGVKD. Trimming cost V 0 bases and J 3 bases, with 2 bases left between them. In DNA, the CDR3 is TGTGCCATCAGTGAGTCGGACTATGGCTACACCTTC. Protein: CAISESDYGYTF.

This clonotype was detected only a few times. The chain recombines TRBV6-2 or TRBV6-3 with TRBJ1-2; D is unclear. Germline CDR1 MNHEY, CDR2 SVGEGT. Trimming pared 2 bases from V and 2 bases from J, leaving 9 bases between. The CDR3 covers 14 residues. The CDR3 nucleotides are TGTGCCAGCAGTTACATTCCCCGAAACTATGGCTACACCTTC. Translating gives CASSYIPRNYGYTF.

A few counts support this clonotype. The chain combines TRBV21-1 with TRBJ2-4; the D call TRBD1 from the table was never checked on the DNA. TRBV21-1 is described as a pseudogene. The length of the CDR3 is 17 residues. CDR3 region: CASTLDCRGLAKNIQYF. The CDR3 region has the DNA TGTGCCAGCACCCTAGACTGCAGGGGGCTAGCCAAAAACATTCAGTACTTC.

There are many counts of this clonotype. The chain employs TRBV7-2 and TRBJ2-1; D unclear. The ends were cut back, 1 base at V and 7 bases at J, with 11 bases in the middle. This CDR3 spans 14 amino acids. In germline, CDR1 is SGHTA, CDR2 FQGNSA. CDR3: CASSLVGPANEQFF. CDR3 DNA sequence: TGTGCCAGCAGCTTAGTGGGCCCGGCTAATGAGCAGTTCTTC. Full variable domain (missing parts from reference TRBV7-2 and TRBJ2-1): GAGVSQSPSNKVTEKGKDVELRCDPISGHTALYWYRQSLGQGLEFLIYFQGNSAPDKSGLPSDRFSAERTGGSVSTLTIQRTQQEDSAVYLCASSLVGPANEQFFGPGTRLTVL.

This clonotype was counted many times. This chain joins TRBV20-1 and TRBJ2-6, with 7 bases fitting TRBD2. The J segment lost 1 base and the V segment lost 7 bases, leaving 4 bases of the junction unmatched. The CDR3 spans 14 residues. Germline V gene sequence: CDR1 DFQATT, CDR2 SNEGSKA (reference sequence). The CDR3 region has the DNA TGCAGTGTATCGGGAGGATCTGGGGCCAACGTCCTGACTTTC. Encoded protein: CSVSGGSGANVLTF.